The 26 T cell receptor beta chains in this list originate from one sample, sequenced in a study of CD8+CD57+ T cells in acquired aplastic anemia. Investigators profiled TCR beta VDJ and CDR3 from genomic DNA template. One entry per CDR3 protein results from TCRdb running MiXCR on the reads. The sample records more than 200,000 distinct CDR3 sequences, almost 50% being singletons. Individuals selected for sequencing had exhibited CD8+CD57+ cell expansion on flow cytometry. Sequences were obtained from sorted CD4+, CD8+, or CD8+CD57+ T cells (not recorded which) from PBMCs. The receptors shown here come from a human donor with aplastic anemia.

This clonotype occurred a few times. The rearrangement links TRBV3-1 to TRBJ2-7, with TRBD2 matching 9 bases. There are 16 residues in the CDR3. With 0 bases clipped from V and 4 bases from J, the junction kept 7 bases outside the gene matches. Germline V gene lookup returns CDR1 LGHDT and CDR2 YNNKEL (reference sequence). The CDR3 loop reads CASSQEGGLALYEQYF. The CDR3 coding sequence is TGTGCCAGCAGCCAAGAGGGGGGACTAGCTCTATACGAGCAGTACTTC.

At least ten counts were recorded for this clonotype. V and J are TRBV7-2 and TRBJ1-1; D is unclear. This CDR3 has 13 amino acids. Per germline, CDR1 SGHTA and CDR2 FQGNSA. The V end lost 1 base, the J end lost 3 bases, and 6 bases lay between the germline ends. CDR3 in amino acids: CASSLGHYTEAFF. The CDR3 region has the DNA TGTGCCAGCAGCTTAGGGCATTACACTGAAGCTTTCTTT.

J is TRBJ2-1 and V is TRBV24-1, with no clear D. The germline V and J ends were trimmed by 1 base and 6 bases, with 6 bases remaining between them. CDR1 and CDR2 (germline): KGHDR, SFDVKD. The CDR3 is 13 amino acids. CDR3 protein: CATSDFPCNEQFF. The CDR3 nucleotides read TGTGCCACCAGTGATTTTCCTTGCAATGAGCAGTTCTTC.

The rearrangement joins TRBV20-1 to TRBJ2-7; perhaps D is TRBD1 or TRBD2 (5 bases each). V lost 4 bases and J 1 base, leaving 8 bases between the germline ends. The CDR3 spans 12 residues. Germline CDR1 reads DFQATT; CDR2 reads SNEGSKA (reference sequence). The CDR3 DNA sequence: TGCAGTGCTACGGGGCTATCCTACGAGCAGTACTTC. It specifies CSATGLSYEQYF.

The table lists this clonotype with a count of one. Likely a read error: the CDR3 ends without its conserved phenylalanine or tryptophan. No DNA is shown, since the ends of the CDR3 on it are uncertain; the CDR3 is the one TCRdb lists. CDR3 region: CASSQGQLFY. The chain uses TRBV5-1 and TRBJ1-4; TRBD1 is taken as the D call from the table, unchecked against the DNA. Germline lookup yields CDR1 SGHRS and CDR2 YFSETQ. Inclusive of both ends, the CDR3 amounts to 10 amino acids.

The CDR3 spells CSVEEGRIQETQYF. The CDR3 region has the DNA TGCAGCGTTGAGGAAGGACGTATCCAAGAGACCCAGTACTTC. This chain links TRBV29-1 with TRBJ2-5; D ambiguous. Deletions cut 3 bases from V and 1 base from J, with 12 bases between. The length of the CDR3 is 14 residues. Germline CDR1 reads SQVTM; CDR2 reads ANQGSEA.

Notes on this clonotype: The junction departs from germline at one end; a sequencing error may be responsible. The genes are TRBV19 and TRBJ1-1, with TRBD1 identical over 7 bases. The CDR3 is made up of 15 amino acids. Germline loops: CDR1 LNHDA, CDR2 SQIVND (reference sequence). CDR3 nucleotide sequence: TGTGCCAATAGTATGGCGGGACAGCCGGCCCTTGAAGCTTTCTTT. It encodes CANSMAGQPALEAFF.

This chain joins TRBV18 and TRBJ2-7; tentatively, D is TRBD1 (6 bases). Trimming shortened V by 10 bases and J by 4 bases, and 17 bases separated the two germline ends. CDR1 and CDR2 (germline): KGHSH, LQKENI. This CDR3 has 13 amino acids. The DNA for the CDR3 is TGTGCCACCAGGGTGGGACAACAGTACGAGCAGTACTTC. This translates into CATRVGQQYEQYF.

The genes are TRBV20-1 and TRBJ2-7; D perhaps matches TRBD2 (6 bases). V lost 0 bases and J lost 4, with 13 bases in between. The germline gives CDR1 DFQATT, CDR2 SNEGSKA (reference sequence). CDR3 length: 14 amino acids. The CDR3 bases are TGCAGTGCTAGAGACGGGACTGCAGATTACGAGCAGTACTTC. Its translation: CSARDGTADYEQYF.

This clonotype came up many times. The chain is built from TRBV7-3 and TRBJ1-1, with D perhaps matching TRBD1 (5 bases). Germline-derived CDR1 and CDR2 are SGHTA and FQGTGA. The CDR3 is 13 amino acids. V lost 1 base and J 4 bases, leaving 7 bases between the germline ends. CDR3 nucleotide sequence: TGTGCCAGCAGCTTAAGACAGAGCACTGAAGCTTTCTTT. Residues: CASSLRQSTEAFF.

This clonotype was recorded many times. This chain uses TRBV9 with TRBJ2-2, with D unresolved. The V and J ends lost 0 bases and 5 bases respectively, with 11 bases between them. The CDR3 consists of 15 residues. Germline CDR1 and CDR2: SGDLS and YYNGEE. The CDR3, as DNA: TGTGCCAGCAGCGTAGCCAACATCCAAACCGGGGAGCTGTTTTTT. Translating gives CASSVANIQTGELFF.

This clonotype has ten or more counts. The chain's CDR3 is CASSIELKRSNQPQHF. As DNA, the CDR3 is TGTGCCAGTAGTATAGAGTTGAAAAGGAGCAATCAGCCCCAGCATTTT. The chain combines TRBV19 with TRBJ1-5; no definite D call. Deletions cut 0 bases from V and 1 base from J, with 10 bases between. Germline-derived CDR1 and CDR2 are LNHDA and SQIVND (reference sequence). The CDR3 consists of 16 residues. Looking up the rest from reference TRBV19 and TRBJ1-5 gives the full variable domain: DGGITQSPKYLFRKEGQNVTLSCEQNLNHDAMYWYRQDPGQGLRLIYYSQIVNDFQKGDIAEGYSVSREKKESFPLTVTSAQKNPTAFYLCASSIELKRSNQPQHFGDGTRLSIL.

Ten or more counts support this clonotype. J is TRBJ2-3 and V is TRBV11-2; no definite D call. The CDR3 loop spans 15 amino acids. Germline V gives CDR1 SGHAT, CDR2 FQNNGV. V gave up 4 bases and J gave up 3 bases, with 14 bases separating them. CDR3 DNA: TGTGCCAGCAGCTCCCAGGACGGCCGAACAGATACGCAGTATTTT. Translated, it gives CASSSQDGRTDTQYF. Complete variable domain (other parts from reference TRBV11-2 and TRBJ2-3): EAGVAQSPRYKIIEKRQSVAFWCNPISGHATLYWYQQILGQGPKLLIQFQNNGVVDDSQLPKDRFSAERLKGVDSTLKIQPAKLEDSAVYLCASSSQDGRTDTQYFGPGTRLTVL.

Details on this clonotype: Relative to the germline gene, one junction end is altered; a read error may explain this. The V gene is TRBV7-7, the J gene TRBJ1-3, with D possibly being TRBD1 (6 bases). The CDR3 runs 14 residues. Germline CDR1 reads SSHAT; CDR2 reads FNYEAQ (reference sequence). CDR3 loop: CASSLGGLGNTIYF. CDR3 bases: TGTGCTAGCAGCTTAGGGGGGCTCGGAAACACCATATATTTT.

The chain uses TRBV29-1 and TRBJ2-2; D might be TRBD2 (7 bases). With 7 bases removed from V and 1 base from J, the gap between germline ends came to 13 bases. This CDR3 spans 14 amino acids. Germline loops: CDR1 SQVTM, CDR2 ANQGSEA. The CDR3 bases are TGCAGCGGTCAAGGGGGGGGGAACACCGGGGAGCTGTTTTTT. It is translated as CSGQGGGNTGELFF.

A word on this clonotype: As the CDR3 is not closed by the conserved phenylalanine or tryptophan, this likely results from a read error. V is TRBV19 and J is TRBJ1-5, with D possibly being TRBD1 (6 bases). The CDR3 sequence is 17 residues long. CDR1 is LNHDA and CDR2 is SQIVND in the germline V gene (reference sequence). The germline V and J ends were trimmed by 6 bases and 3 bases, with 21 bases remaining between them. The CDR3 spells CASSRYPGQPHNQPQHS. The CDR3 DNA follows: TGTGCCAGTAGCCGATATCCGGGACAACCTCACAATCAGCCCCAGCATTCT.

This sequence joins TRBV19 and TRBJ2-5; either TRBD1 or TRBD2 may supply D (5 bases each). From germline, CDR1 is LNHDA and CDR2 SQIVND (reference sequence). V was cut by 3 bases and J by 2 bases, with 7 bases left in between. The CDR3 is 13 amino acids. The CDR3 bases are TGTGCCAGTAGTATGGGACGACAAGAGACCCAGTACTTC. It is translated as CASSMGRQETQYF. The whole variable domain, filled in from reference TRBV19 and TRBJ2-5, reads DGGITQSPKYLFRKEGQNVTLSCEQNLNHDAMYWYRQDPGQGLRLIYYSQIVNDFQKGDIAEGYSVSREKKESFPLTVTSAQKNPTAFYLCASSMGRQETQYFGPGTRLLVL.

In its sample, this clonotype was seen a few times. This chain uses TRBV7-2 with TRBJ2-4, with 7 nucleotides matching TRBD1. Germline lookup yields CDR1 SGHTA and CDR2 FQGNSA. Germline trimming cut 2 bases from V and 8 bases from J; bases unmatched to any gene: 6. The CDR3 covers 14 residues. The CDR3: CASSLTTGVDIQYF. The CDR3 DNA is TGTGCCAGCAGCTTAACTACAGGGGTAGACATTCAGTACTTC.

The V and J genes are TRBV15 and TRBJ2-7; no definite D call. The germline V gene encodes CDR1 LNHNV and CDR2 YYDKDF (reference sequence). The CDR3 runs 13 residues. V gave up 0 bases and J gave up 3 bases, with 6 bases separating them. The CDR3 region is CATSRDLDYEQYF. CDR3 in DNA: TGTGCCACCAGCAGAGATCTAGACTACGAGCAGTACTTC.

There are many counts of this clonotype. V and J are TRBV7-3 and TRBJ1-1; D is uncertain. V was trimmed by 3 bases and J by 4 bases, leaving 9 bases between them. The CDR3 totals 13 residues. The V gene's germline CDR1 is SGHTA and CDR2 FQGTGA. The CDR3, as DNA: TGTGCCAGCAGCTTTGGCGCGCCCACTGAAGCTTTCTTT. This sequence encodes CASSFGAPTEAFF. Filled out from reference TRBV7-3 and TRBJ1-1, the complete variable domain reads GAGVSQTPSNKVTEKGKYVELRCDPISGHTALYWYRQSLGQGPEFLIYFQGTGAADDSGLPNDRFFAVRPEGSVSTLKIQRTERGDSAVYLCASSFGAPTEAFFGQGTRLTVV.

This clonotype was found a few times. This chain links TRBV18 with TRBJ2-5; 9 bases map to TRBD1. Germline V gene data show CDR1 as KGHSH and CDR2 as LQKENI. The trim removed 2 bases at V and 5 bases at J, leaving 3 bases unmatched. The CDR3 is made up of 14 amino acids. The CDR3 coding sequence is TGTGCCAGCTCACCAGCTACAGGGGGCGAGACCCAGTACTTC. Translation: CASSPATGGETQYF.

The chain employs TRBV19 and TRBJ1-2, with D tentatively TRBD1 (5 bases). The CDR3 runs 14 residues. Germline V CDR1 and CDR2: LNHDA, SQIVND (reference sequence). Trimming removed 4 bases at V and 3 bases at J, with 12 bases between. CDR3 sequence (DNA): TGTGCCAGTAGTAGGGGGTTAAAGCACTATGGCTACACCTTC. It codes for CASSRGLKHYGYTF.

Comment on this clonotype: It is likely a read error, because the conserved phenylalanine at the end of the CDR3 is missing. The limits of the CDR3 on the DNA are not certain, so only TCRdb's listed CDR3 is given. This chain links TRBV10-2 with TRBJ1-1. Germline V gives CDR1 WSHSY, CDR2 SAAADI. Both ends counted, the CDR3 spans 8 residues. The CDR3 region is CASSSIPV.

The rearrangement uses TRBV5-1 and TRBJ1-2; D call uncertain. V was cut by 3 bases and J by 2 bases, with 8 bases left in between. The V gene's germline CDR1 is SGHRS and CDR2 YFSETQ. This CDR3 is built from 13 residues. The CDR3 DNA follows: TGCGCCAGCAGCTCTGACGTAAACTATGGCTACACCTTC. Translating gives CASSSDVNYGYTF.

This clonotype was seen more than once but under ten times. The genes are TRBV12-3 or TRBV12-4 and TRBJ2-3; 10 bases align to TRBD2. The CDR3 contains 16 residues. With V trimmed by 8 bases and J by 2 bases, 10 bases remained unmatched. CDR3 coding DNA: TGTGCCAGCTTGAAGGAGCGGGGGGGACACACAGATACGCAGTATTTT. Protein product: CASLKERGGHTDTQYF.

V is TRBV5-1 and J is TRBJ2-7; no definite D call. V lost 4 bases and J 7 bases, leaving 27 bases between the germline ends. CDR1 and CDR2 from the germline V gene are SGHRS and YFSETQ. This CDR3 is built from 17 residues. The CDR3 spells CASSVDLGSLGYNEQYF. In DNA, the CDR3 is TGCGCCAGCAGCGTAGATTTAGGTAGTCTTGGGTACAATGAGCAGTACTTC.